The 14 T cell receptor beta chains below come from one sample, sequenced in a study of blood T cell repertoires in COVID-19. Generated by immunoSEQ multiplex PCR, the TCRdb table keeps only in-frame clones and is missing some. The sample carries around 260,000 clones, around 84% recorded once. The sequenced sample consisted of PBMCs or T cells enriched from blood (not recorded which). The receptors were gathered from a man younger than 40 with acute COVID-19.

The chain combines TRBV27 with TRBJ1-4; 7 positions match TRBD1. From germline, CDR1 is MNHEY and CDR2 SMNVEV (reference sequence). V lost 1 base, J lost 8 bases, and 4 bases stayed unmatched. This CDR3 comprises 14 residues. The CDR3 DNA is TGTGCCAGCAGTTTATGGGCAGGGGGAGAAAAACTGTTTTTT. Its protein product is CASSLWAGGEKLFF.

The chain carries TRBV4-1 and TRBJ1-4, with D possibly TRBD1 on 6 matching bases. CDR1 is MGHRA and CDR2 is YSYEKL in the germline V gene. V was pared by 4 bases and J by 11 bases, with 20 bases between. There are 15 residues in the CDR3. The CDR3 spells CASSPHRGGEQKLFF. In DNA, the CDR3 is TGCGCCAGCAGCCCTCATCGGGGGGGCGAGCAGAAACTGTTTTTT.

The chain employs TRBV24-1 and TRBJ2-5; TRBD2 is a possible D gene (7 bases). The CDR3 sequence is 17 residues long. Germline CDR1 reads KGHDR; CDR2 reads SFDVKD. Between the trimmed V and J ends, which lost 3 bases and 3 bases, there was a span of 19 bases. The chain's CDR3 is CATSDPRERGTKETQYF. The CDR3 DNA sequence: TGTGCCACCAGTGATCCGCGGGAAAGGGGGACTAAAGAGACCCAGTACTTC.

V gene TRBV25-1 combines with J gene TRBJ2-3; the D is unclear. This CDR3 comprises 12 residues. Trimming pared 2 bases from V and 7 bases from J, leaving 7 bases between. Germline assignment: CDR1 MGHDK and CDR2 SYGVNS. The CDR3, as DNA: TGTGCCAGCAGTGAACCAGTAAATACGCAGTATTTT. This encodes CASSEPVNTQYF.

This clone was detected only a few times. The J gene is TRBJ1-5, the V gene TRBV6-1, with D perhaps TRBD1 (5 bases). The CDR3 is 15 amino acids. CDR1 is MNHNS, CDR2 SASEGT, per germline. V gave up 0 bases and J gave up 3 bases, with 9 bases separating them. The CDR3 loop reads CASSEARTLNQPQHF. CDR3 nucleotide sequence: TGTGCCAGCAGTGAAGCTCGGACACTCAATCAGCCCCAGCATTTT.

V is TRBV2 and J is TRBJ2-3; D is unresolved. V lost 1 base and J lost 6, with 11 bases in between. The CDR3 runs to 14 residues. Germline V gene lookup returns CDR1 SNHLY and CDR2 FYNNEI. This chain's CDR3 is CASSEDRASDTQYF. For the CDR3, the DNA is TGTGCCAGCAGTGAAGACCGTGCGTCGGATACGCAGTATTTT.

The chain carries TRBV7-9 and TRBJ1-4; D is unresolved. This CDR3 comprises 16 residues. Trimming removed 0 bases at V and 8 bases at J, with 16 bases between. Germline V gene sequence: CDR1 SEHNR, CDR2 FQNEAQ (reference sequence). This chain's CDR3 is CASSLAQLRVGEKLFF. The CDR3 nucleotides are TGTGCCAGCAGCTTAGCTCAGCTGAGGGTAGGAGAAAAACTGTTTTTT.

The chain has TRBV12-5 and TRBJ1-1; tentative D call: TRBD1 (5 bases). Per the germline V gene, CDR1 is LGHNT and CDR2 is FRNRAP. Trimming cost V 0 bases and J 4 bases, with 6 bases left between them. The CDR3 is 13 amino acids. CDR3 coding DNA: TGTGCTAGTGGTTTGGTAAGGGGCACTGAAGCTTTCTTT. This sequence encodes CASGLVRGTEAFF.

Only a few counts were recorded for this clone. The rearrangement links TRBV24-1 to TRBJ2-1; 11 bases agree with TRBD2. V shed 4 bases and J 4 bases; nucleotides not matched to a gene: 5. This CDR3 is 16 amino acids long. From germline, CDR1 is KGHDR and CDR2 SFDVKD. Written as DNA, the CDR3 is TGTGCCACCAGTGACCGAACTAGCGGGAGTTACAATGAGCAGTTCTTC. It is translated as CATSDRTSGSYNEQFF.

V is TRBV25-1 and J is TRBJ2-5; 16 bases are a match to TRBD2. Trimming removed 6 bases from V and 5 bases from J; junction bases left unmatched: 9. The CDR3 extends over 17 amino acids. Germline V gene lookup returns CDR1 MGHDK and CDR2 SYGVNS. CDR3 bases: TGTGCCAGCAGCGCCGGGACTAGCGGGAGGGCCCGGGAGACCCAGTACTTC. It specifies CASSAGTSGRARETQYF.

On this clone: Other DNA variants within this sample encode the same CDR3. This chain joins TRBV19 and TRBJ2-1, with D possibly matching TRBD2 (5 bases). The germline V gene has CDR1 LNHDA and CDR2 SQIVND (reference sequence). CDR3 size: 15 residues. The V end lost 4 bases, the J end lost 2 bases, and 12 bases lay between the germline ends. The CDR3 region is CASSTSTGTYNEQFF. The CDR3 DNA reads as TGTGCCAGTAGTACCAGCACGGGGACCTACAATGAGCAGTTCTTC. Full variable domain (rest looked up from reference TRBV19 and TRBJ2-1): DGGITQSPKYLFRKEGQNVTLSCEQNLNHDAMYWYRQDPGQGLRLIYYSQIVNDFQKGDIAEGYSVSREKKESFPLTVTSAQKNPTAFYLCASSTSTGTYNEQFFGPGTRLTVL.

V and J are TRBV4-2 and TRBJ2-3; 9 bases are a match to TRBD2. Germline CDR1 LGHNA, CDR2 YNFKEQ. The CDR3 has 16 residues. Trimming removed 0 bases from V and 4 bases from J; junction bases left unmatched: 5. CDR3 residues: CASSQDGAGGPDTQYF. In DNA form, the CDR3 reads TGTGCCAGCAGCCAAGATGGGGCGGGAGGGCCAGATACGCAGTATTTT.

DNA for the CDR3: TGTGCCTGGGACTTGACAGGAGTGGATACGCAGTATTTT. Translation gives CAWDLTGVDTQYF. J is TRBJ2-3 and V is TRBV30; D might be TRBD1 (6 bases). Germline CDR1 reads GTSNPN; CDR2 reads SVGIG (reference sequence). The V end lost 5 bases, the J end lost 6 bases, and 15 bases lay between the germline ends. The CDR3 spans 13 residues.

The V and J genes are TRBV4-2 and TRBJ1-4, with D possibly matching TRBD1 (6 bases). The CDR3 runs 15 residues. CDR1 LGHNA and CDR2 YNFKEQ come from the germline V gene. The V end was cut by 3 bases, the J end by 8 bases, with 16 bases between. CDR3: CASSHFQQGTEKLFF. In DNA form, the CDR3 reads TGTGCCAGCAGCCATTTCCAACAGGGTACGGAAAAACTGTTTTTT.